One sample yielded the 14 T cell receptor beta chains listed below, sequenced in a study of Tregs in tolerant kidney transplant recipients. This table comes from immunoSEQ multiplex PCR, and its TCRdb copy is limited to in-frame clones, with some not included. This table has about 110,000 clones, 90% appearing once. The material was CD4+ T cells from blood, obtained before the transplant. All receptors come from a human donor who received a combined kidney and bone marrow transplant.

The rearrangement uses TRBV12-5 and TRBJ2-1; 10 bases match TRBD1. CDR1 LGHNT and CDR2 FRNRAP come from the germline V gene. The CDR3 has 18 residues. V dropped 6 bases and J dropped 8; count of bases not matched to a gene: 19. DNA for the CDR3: TGTGCTAGTGGCGTGACAGGGGGCTTTCTTCGGGCTCATCATGAGCAGTTCTTC. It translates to CASGVTGGFLRAHHEQFF.

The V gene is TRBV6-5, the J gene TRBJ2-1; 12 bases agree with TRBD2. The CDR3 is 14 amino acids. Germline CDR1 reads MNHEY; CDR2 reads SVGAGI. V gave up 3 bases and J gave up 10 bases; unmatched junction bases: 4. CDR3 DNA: TGTGCCAGCAGTTATAGACTAGCGGGAGACGAGCAGTTCTTC. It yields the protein CASSYRLAGDEQFF.

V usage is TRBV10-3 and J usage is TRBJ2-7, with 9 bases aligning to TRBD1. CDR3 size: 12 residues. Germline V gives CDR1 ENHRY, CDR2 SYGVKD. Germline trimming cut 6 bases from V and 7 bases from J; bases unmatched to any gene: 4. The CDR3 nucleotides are TGTGCCATCAGGGACAGGGGCGGTGAGCAGTACTTC. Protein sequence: CAIRDRGGEQYF.

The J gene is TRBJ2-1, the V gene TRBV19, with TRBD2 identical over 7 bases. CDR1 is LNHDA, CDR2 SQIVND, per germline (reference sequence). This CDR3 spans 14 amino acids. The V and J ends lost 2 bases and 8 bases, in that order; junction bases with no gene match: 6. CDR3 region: CASSISGETHEQFF. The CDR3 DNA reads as TGTGCCAGTAGTATAAGCGGGGAGACCCATGAGCAGTTCTTC. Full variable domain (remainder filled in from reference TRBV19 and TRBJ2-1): DGGITQSPKYLFRKEGQNVTLSCEQNLNHDAMYWYRQDPGQGLRLIYYSQIVNDFQKGDIAEGYSVSREKKESFPLTVTSAQKNPTAFYLCASSISGETHEQFFGPGTRLTVL.

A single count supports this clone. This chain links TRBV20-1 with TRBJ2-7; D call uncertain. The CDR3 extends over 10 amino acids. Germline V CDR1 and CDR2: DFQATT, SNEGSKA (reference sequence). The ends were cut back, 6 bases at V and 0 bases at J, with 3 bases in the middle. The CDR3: CSALSYEQYF. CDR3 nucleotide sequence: TGCAGTGCACTCTCCTACGAGCAGTACTTC.

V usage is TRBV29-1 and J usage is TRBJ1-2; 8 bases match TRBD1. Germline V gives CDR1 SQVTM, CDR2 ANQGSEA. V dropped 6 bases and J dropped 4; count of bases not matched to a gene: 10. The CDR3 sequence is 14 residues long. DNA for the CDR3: TGCAGCGTCGCAAACAGGGGGAAGACCTATGGCTACACCTTC. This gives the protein CSVANRGKTYGYTF.

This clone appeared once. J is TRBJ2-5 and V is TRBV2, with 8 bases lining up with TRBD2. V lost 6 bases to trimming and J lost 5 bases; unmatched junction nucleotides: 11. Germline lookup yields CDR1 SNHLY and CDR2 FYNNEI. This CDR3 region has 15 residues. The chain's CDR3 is CASRPWSGGTETQYF. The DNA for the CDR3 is TGTGCCAGCAGGCCGTGGAGCGGGGGTACCGAGACCCAGTACTTC.

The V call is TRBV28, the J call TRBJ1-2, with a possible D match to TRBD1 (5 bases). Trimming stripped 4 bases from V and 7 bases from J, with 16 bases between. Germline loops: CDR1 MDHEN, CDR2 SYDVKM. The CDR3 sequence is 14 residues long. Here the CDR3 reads CASSSSPPQGGYTF. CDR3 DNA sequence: TGTGCCAGCAGTTCCTCACCCCCCCAGGGTGGCTACACCTTC.

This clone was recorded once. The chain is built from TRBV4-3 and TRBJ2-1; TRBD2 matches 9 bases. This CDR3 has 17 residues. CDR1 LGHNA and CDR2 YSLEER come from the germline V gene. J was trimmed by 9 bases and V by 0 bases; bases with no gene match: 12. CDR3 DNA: TGCGCCAGCAGCCAAGACAGGGCGGCGGGAGGGCCTGGTGAGCAGTTCTTC. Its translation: CASSQDRAAGGPGEQFF.

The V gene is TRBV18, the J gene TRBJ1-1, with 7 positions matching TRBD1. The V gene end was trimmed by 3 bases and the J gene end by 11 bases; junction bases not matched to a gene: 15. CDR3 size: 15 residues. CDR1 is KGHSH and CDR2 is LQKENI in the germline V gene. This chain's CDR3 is CASSPETGPYYGAFF. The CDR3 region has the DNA TGTGCCAGCTCACCCGAGACAGGGCCTTACTACGGCGCTTTCTTT.

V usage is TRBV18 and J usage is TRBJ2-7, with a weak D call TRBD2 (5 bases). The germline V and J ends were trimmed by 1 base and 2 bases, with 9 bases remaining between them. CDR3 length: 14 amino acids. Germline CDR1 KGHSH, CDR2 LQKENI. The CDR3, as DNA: TGTGCCAGCTCACCACTTGCGGGCCCCTACGAGCAGTACTTC. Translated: CASSPLAGPYEQYF.

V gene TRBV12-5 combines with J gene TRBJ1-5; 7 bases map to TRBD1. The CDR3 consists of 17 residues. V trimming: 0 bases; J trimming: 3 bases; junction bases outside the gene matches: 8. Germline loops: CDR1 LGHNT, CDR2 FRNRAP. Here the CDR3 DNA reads TGTGCTAGTGGTTTGGTACTAGACAGGGCGGACAATCAGCCCCAGCATTTT. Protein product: CASGLVLDRADNQPQHF.

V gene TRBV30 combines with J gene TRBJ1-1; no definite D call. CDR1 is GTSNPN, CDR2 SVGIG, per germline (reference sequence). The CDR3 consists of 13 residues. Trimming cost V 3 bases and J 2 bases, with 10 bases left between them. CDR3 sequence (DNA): TGTGCCTGGAGCAACAGTAAAAACACTGAAGCTTTCTTT. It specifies CAWSNSKNTEAFF. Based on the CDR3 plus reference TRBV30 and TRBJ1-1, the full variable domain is SQTIHQWPATLVQPVGSPLSLECTVEGTSNPNLYWYRQAAGRGLQLLFYSVGIGQISSEVPQNLSASRPQDRQFILSSKKLLLSDSGFYLCAWSNSKNTEAFFGQGTRLTVV.

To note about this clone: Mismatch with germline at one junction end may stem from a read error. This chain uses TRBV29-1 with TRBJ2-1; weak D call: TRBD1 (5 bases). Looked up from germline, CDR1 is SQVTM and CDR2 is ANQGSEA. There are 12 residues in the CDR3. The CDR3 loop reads CSVDRTSNEQLF. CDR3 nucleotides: TGCAGCGTTGACCGGACATCCAATGAGCAGCTCTTC.